These T cell receptor beta chains were read from a single sample in a study of blood T cell repertoires in COVID-19. Measured with immunoSEQ multiplex PCR; TCRdb has only the in-frame clones, and not every one. The table lists roughly 180,000 clones, around 88% of them singletons. Sequenced: PBMCs or T cells enriched from blood (not recorded which). Receptor source: a woman aged 45-60 years in a cohort exposed to, infected with or recovered from COVID-19 (not recorded which). Both conserved end residues are part of each CDR3. A D gene is named only where the DNA matches it firmly. A row's size may be missing; if present it is once, few, many or a size class.

abundance | j_gene | d_gene | len | v_gene | CDR3nt | CDR3aa
. | TRBJ1-5 | . | 13 | TRBV2 | TGTGCCAGCAGTGAATGGAGGGAACAGCCCCAGCATTTT | CASSEWREQPQHF
. | TRBJ2-7 | TRBD2 | 16 | TRBV5-1 | TGCGCCAGCGAGGAGGGTCCCAGCGGGAGCTCCTACGAGCAGTACTTC | CASEEGPSGSSYEQYF
. | TRBJ2-7 | TRBD2 | 17 | TRBV3-1/TRBV3-2 | TGTGCCAGCGCTTTCGGGCTTTGGGTAGCGGGGTCCTACGAGCAGTACTTC | CASAFGLWVAGSYEQYF
. | TRBJ2-3 | . | 16 | TRBV3-1/TRBV3-2 | TGTGCCAGCAGCCAAGCTAAATTGCAGGGAACAGATACGCAGTATTTT | CASSQAKLQGTDTQYF
. | TRBJ2-2 | TRBD1 | 15 | TRBV9 | TGTGCCAGCAGCGTAGAGGGGGCCTCAACCGGGGAGCTGTTTTTT | CASSVEGASTGELFF
. | TRBJ2-7 | TRBD1 | 11 | TRBV28 | TGTGCCAGCAGTTCGAGGACAGGGCAGTACTTC | CASSSRTGQYF
once | TRBJ1-5 | . | 15 | TRBV18 | TGTGCCAGCTCACCATTCGAGGTGAGCAATCAGCCCCAGCATTTT | CASSPFEVSNQPQHF
once | TRBJ1-2 | TRBD1 | 15 | TRBV28 | TGTGCCAGCAGTTTACCAGGACAGGGGGTCGGTGGCTACACCTTC | CASSLPGQGVGGYTF
. | TRBJ1-4 | TRBD1 | 15 | TRBV5-4 | TGTGCCAGCAGCCGAGGACAGGAAAGGCCGGAAAAACTGTTTTTT | CASSRGQERPEKLFF
. | TRBJ2-5 | . | 15 | TRBV28 | TGTGCCAGCAGCACCGGGTTGCCGTTCCAAGAGACCCAGTACTTC | CASSTGLPFQETQYF
. | TRBJ1-1 | . | 13 | TRBV7-9 | TGTGCCAGCAGCCTATACAGGGATGCTGAAGCTTTCTTT | CASSLYRDAEAFF
. | TRBJ1-4 | . | 15 | TRBV4-1 | TGCGCCAGCAGCCAAGGGGGGGGAACTAATGAAAAACTGTTTTTT | CASSQGGGTNEKLFF
once | TRBJ2-7 | TRBD1 | 16 | TRBV7-9 | TGTGCCAGCAGCTCACCTGGGACAGGTAGCTCCTACGAGCAGTACTTC | CASSSPGTGSSYEQYF
. | TRBJ2-1 | TRBD2 | 15 | TRBV3-1/TRBV3-2 | TGTGCCAGCAGCCTCGGGACTAGCGGGAACAATGAGCAGTTCTTC | CASSLGTSGNNEQFF
. | TRBJ1-1 | . | 13 | TRBV6-6 | TGTGCCAGCATGCCCGGACAATACACTGAAGCTTTCTTT | CASMPGQYTEAFF
. | TRBJ2-2 | TRBD1 | 16 | TRBV11-2 | TGTGCCAGCAGCTTCTGGACAGGGGAGAACACCGGGGAGCTGTTTTTT | CASSFWTGENTGELFF
few | TRBJ1-2 | . | 13 | TRBV12-3/TRBV12-4 | TGTGCCAGCAGTCCCTCAAGTCCCTACGGCTACACCTTC | CASSPSSPYGYTF